Described below is a single TCR beta chain sequence and its context. Antigen unknown. The data belong to a study of vaccination and CD4 T cells after COVID-19. Study at large: Every participant was given two doses of BNT162b2 or mRNA-1273 vaccine. Cells received overlapping spike peptides from SARS-CoV-2, HCoV-NL63, HCoV-OC43 and HCoV-229E as stimulation.

The Oncomine TCR Beta short-read assay was applied to DNA of cultured CD4+ T cells. Genomic DNA was isolated from cultured CD4+ T cells. A single record per CDR3 protein comes from TCRdb applying MiXCR to the PCR reads. This sample carries fewer than 11,000 distinct CDR3 sequences, 30% of them seen once, and the ten largest clones take 10% to 15%. Treatment reported: roughly 10-day PBMC culture with coronavirus spike peptide pools or control peptides (ViraFEST assay). Collection of the unexposed donor's CD4+ T cells took place before the COVID-19 pandemic (2011-2018). In the ViraFEST assay, peptide-pool expansion preceded TCR sequencing of expanded clonotypes. Some 2 million PBMCs were grown per well alongside 9 to 10 IU/ml IL-2 and approximately 9.8 ug/ml peptide pools. V was pared by 2 bases and J by 2 bases, with 12 bases of the junction left unmatched. Germline V lookup: CDR1 DFQATT, CDR2 SNEGSKA (reference sequence). CDR3 size: 16 residues.

Sequencing was done on a sample of CD4+ T cells from blood, cultured in vitro. This sequence originates from a human donor in good health. J is TRBJ2-7 and V is TRBV20-1; TRBD2 aligns across 7 bases. The CDR3 loop is CSARHPRAGGTYEQYF. CDR3 nucleotides: TGCAGTGCTAGACACCCACGGGCCGGGGGGACCTACGAGCAGTACTTC.